Presented here are 21 T cell receptor beta chains from one specimen sequenced in a study of identical twins. TCRdb reanalysed the 5' RACE reads using MiXCR and keeps one entry per CDR3 protein. The repertoire holds hundreds of thousands of distinct CDR3 sequences, with less than 7% as singletons. Sequencing used naive T cells sorted from blood. The origin of the receptors is a man between 18 and 29 years old in good health.

The chain has TRBV27 and TRBJ2-4, with 11 bases fitting TRBD2. The CDR3 spans 16 residues. With V trimmed by 4 bases and J by 9 bases, 11 bases remained unmatched. Germline CDR1 reads MNHEY; CDR2 reads SMNVEV (reference sequence). The CDR3 spells CASSSTSGIGSGIQYF. For the CDR3, the DNA is TGTGCCAGCAGTTCGACTAGCGGGATCGGCTCAGGCATTCAGTACTTC.

This clonotype was detected ten times or more. The rearrangement links TRBV12-3 or TRBV12-4 to TRBJ2-2; possible D gene TRBD2, 6 bases. The CDR3 contains 13 residues. V lost 6 bases to trimming and J lost 4 bases, with 9 bases between them. The CDR3 coding sequence is TGTGCCAGCAGCATTAGCGGCACCGGGGAGCTGTTTTTT. Amino acids: CASSISGTGELFF.

The chain carries TRBV7-9 and TRBJ2-1; D not certain. This CDR3 spans 13 amino acids. The germline CDR1 and CDR2 sequences are SEHNR and FQNEAQ (reference sequence). V was clipped by 2 bases and J by 8 bases, with 10 bases between them. CDR3 sequence: CASSLFPQHEQFF. CDR3 bases: TGTGCCAGCAGCTTATTCCCTCAGCATGAGCAGTTCTTC.

The chain uses TRBV7-2 and TRBJ1-5; no clear D. Germline-derived CDR1 and CDR2 are SGHTA and FQGNSA. This CDR3 has 15 residues. Trimming stripped 3 bases from V and 1 base from J, with 10 bases between. The CDR3 DNA is TGTGCCAGCAGCTTTTATATAGGGAGCAATCAGCCCCAGCATTTT. Translating gives CASSFYIGSNQPQHF.

This clonotype was found a few times. The chain is built from TRBV9 and TRBJ2-1; no clear D gene. The V gene lost 0 bases and the J gene lost 8 bases, with 12 bases spanning the gap. This CDR3 is built from 14 residues. Germline CDR1 is SGDLS and CDR2 is YYNGEE. The CDR3 protein is CASSVDVGRDEQFF. Written as DNA, the CDR3 is TGTGCCAGCAGCGTAGATGTGGGCCGGGATGAGCAGTTCTTC.

This clonotype came up many times. V gene TRBV7-9 combines with J gene TRBJ2-1; 7 nucleotides line up with TRBD2. V shed 5 bases, J shed 5 bases, and the junction held 12 bases outside the gene matches. CDR1 is SEHNR, CDR2 FQNEAQ, per germline (reference sequence). This CDR3 has 16 amino acids. In DNA form, the CDR3 reads TGTGCCAGCAGCCCGCGCGGGAGCGGTCCCCACAATGAGCAGTTCTTC. It is translated as CASSPRGSGPHNEQFF.

At least ten counts were recorded for this clonotype. This chain connects TRBV20-1 to TRBJ2-7, with TRBD1 matching 10 bases. The CDR3 totals 13 residues. The germline gives CDR1 DFQATT, CDR2 SNEGSKA (reference sequence). V lost 5 bases to trimming and J lost 3 bases; unmatched junction nucleotides: 4. CDR3 amino acids: CSAPGTGDYEQYF. CDR3 nucleotide sequence: TGCAGTGCTCCCGGGACAGGGGACTACGAGCAGTACTTC.

CDR3: CASTGQGKEAFF. CDR3 sequence (DNA): TGTGCCAGCACCGGACAGGGGAAGGAAGCTTTCTTT. The chain links TRBV6-5 to TRBJ1-1; 9 bases align to TRBD1. The CDR3 consists of 12 residues. V gave up 7 bases and J gave up 8 bases; unmatched junction bases: 5. Germline assignment: CDR1 MNHEY and CDR2 SVGAGI.

This clonotype was counted ten times or more. V usage is TRBV3-1 and J usage is TRBJ1-1, with 7 bases fitting TRBD1. Trimming removed 1 base from V and 6 bases from J; junction bases left unmatched: 8. In germline, CDR1 is LGHDT, CDR2 YNNKEL (reference sequence). The CDR3 extends over 15 amino acids. This chain's CDR3 is CASSQGFTGAPEAFF. Written as DNA, the CDR3 is TGTGCCAGCAGCCAAGGGTTTACAGGGGCCCCTGAAGCTTTCTTT.

Many counts were recorded for this clonotype. The chain uses TRBV5-1 and TRBJ1-1; D gene ambiguous. The V gene lost 0 bases and the J gene lost 0 bases, with 12 bases spanning the gap. CDR1 and CDR2 from the germline V gene are SGHRS and YFSETQ. The CDR3 length is 16 residues. The chain's CDR3 is CASSLATGQMNTEAFF. The CDR3 DNA follows: TGCGCCAGCAGCTTGGCAACGGGTCAAATGAACACTGAAGCTTTCTTT.

This clonotype was counted many times. The chain employs TRBV29-1 and TRBJ2-7; 8 positions agree with TRBD2. Germline assignment: CDR1 SQVTM and CDR2 ANQGSEA. CDR3 length: 15 residues. V dropped 2 bases and J dropped 2; count of bases not matched to a gene: 8. The DNA of the CDR3 is TGCAGCGTTGAATCAACGGGGACTAGGACCTACGAGCAGTACTTC. Its translation: CSVESTGTRTYEQYF.

This clonotype was detected only a few times. The CDR3 reads CASSEPGTLNEQYF. The CDR3 nucleotides read TGTGCCAGCAGCGAACCCGGGACTCTTAACGAGCAGTACTTC. The chain combines TRBV28 with TRBJ2-7; TRBD2 is a possible D gene (6 bases). The CDR3 has 14 amino acids. The germline gives CDR1 MDHEN, CDR2 SYDVKM. Deletions cut 6 bases from V and 5 bases from J, with 17 bases between.

This clonotype has ten or more counts. The rearrangement joins TRBV29-1 to TRBJ2-1, with a possible D match to TRBD1 (6 bases). The V gene's germline CDR1 is SQVTM and CDR2 ANQGSEA. The CDR3 covers 13 residues. The V and J ends lost 8 bases and 1 base respectively, with 12 bases between them. CDR3 DNA sequence: TGCAGCCTGGCAGGGGTTTCCTACAATGAGCAGTTCTTC. As protein: CSLAGVSYNEQFF.

CDR3 DNA sequence: TGTGCCTGCGACCCGGGACAGCTCTATGGCTACACCTTC. It encodes CACDPGQLYGYTF. This chain connects TRBV30 to TRBJ1-2; TRBD1 agrees at 7 bases. The germline V gene has CDR1 GTSNPN and CDR2 SVGIG (reference sequence). The length of the CDR3 is 13 residues. V gave up 6 bases and J gave up 4 bases; unmatched junction bases: 8.

Many counts were recorded for this clonotype. The chain uses TRBV5-1 and TRBJ2-7; 11 bases match TRBD2. This CDR3 has 15 amino acids. J lost 0 bases, V lost 4 bases, and 3 bases had no gene match. Germline V gene data show CDR1 as SGHRS and CDR2 as YFSETQ. DNA for the CDR3: TGCGCCAGCAGCCGGGGGACTAGCGGCTCCTACGAGCAGTACTTC. Translation: CASSRGTSGSYEQYF.

This clonotype appeared many times. The rearrangement joins TRBV20-1 to TRBJ2-1; 10 nucleotides match TRBD2. Unmatched junction bases numbered 10, after V lost 3 bases and J lost 14 bases. This CDR3 spans 13 amino acids. Per germline, CDR1 DFQATT and CDR2 SNEGSKA (reference sequence). The CDR3 region is CSARDLAGDSKFF. In nucleotides, the CDR3 is TGCAGTGCTAGGGATCTAGCGGGAGATAGTAAGTTCTTC.

V usage is TRBV12-3 or TRBV12-4 and J usage is TRBJ1-2; weak D call: TRBD1 (5 bases). This CDR3 region has 14 residues. Trimming stripped 3 bases from V and 4 bases from J, with 12 bases between. The CDR3, as DNA: TGTGCCAGCAGTTTCGGGTCAGGGCCCTATGGCTACACCTTC. Its protein product is CASSFGSGPYGYTF.

The V gene is TRBV29-1, the J gene TRBJ2-5; D perhaps matches TRBD2 (6 bases). This CDR3 contains 11 residues. Germline lookup yields CDR1 SQVTM and CDR2 ANQGSEA. The V end lost 5 bases, the J end lost 13 bases, and 17 bases lay between the germline ends. The CDR3 nucleotides read TGCAGCGTTCGGGACTCCGGGGCTCGGTACTTC. It yields the protein CSVRDSGARYF.

This clonotype showed up just a few times. The V and J genes are TRBV7-8 and TRBJ2-1, with a possible D match to TRBD1 (5 bases). The germline V gene encodes CDR1 SGHVS and CDR2 FQNEAQ. The V end lost 5 bases, the J end lost 7 bases, and 18 bases lay between the germline ends. The CDR3 has 15 amino acids. In nucleotides, the CDR3 is TGTGCCAGCAGCGTTAACTTGATATACAGGAATGAGCAGTTCTTC. Translated: CASSVNLIYRNEQFF.

This CDR3 reads CASSVGQGDSYEQYF. The CDR3 DNA is TGTGCCAGCAGCGTCGGACAGGGGGACTCCTACGAGCAGTACTTC. This chain connects TRBV9 to TRBJ2-7; 10 nucleotides agree with TRBD1. CDR1 and CDR2 (germline): SGDLS, YYNGEE. V shed 2 bases and J 0 bases; nucleotides not matched to a gene: 2. CDR3 size: 15 residues.

The rearrangement uses TRBV7-9 and TRBJ2-1, with TRBD1 as a possible D gene (5 bases). The length of the CDR3 is 17 residues. The ends were cut back, 8 bases at V and 0 bases at J, with 20 bases in the middle. The V gene's germline CDR1 is SEHNR and CDR2 FQNEAQ (reference sequence). The CDR3 protein is CASVSRQGESSYNEQFF. CDR3 bases: TGTGCCAGCGTATCCCGCCAGGGCGAGAGCTCCTACAATGAGCAGTTCTTC.